The entry below describes one T cell receptor beta chain. This clone was observed a handful of times. There is no known antigen for this receptor. Within one base of it there is no much larger clone, and no base qualities were kept. The CDR3 regions of human TCRbeta chains were analyzed by immunosequencing. Processing in the source paper ran as follows. Repertoire TCRs were checked for matches against a reference library of SARS-CoV-2-specific TCRs that had been generated using the MIRA antigen-specificity platform. Breadth was defined as the fraction of unique TCRs that were SARS-CoV-2-associated. Depth was defined as the fraction of total T cells that were SARS-CoV-2-associated. Using the MIRA data, each spike-specific TCR was mapped to the spike region that the TCR reacts to and placed in a CD4 or CD8 class. Log10-transformed breadth and depth values were compared by one-way ANOVA with Sidak's multiple comparisons tests. TCRdb took this table from immuneACCESS and kept in-frame rearrangements with V and J called. Such tables lack part of the clones; where checked against another copy, unresolved V genes explain under half of the gap, and the rest is unexplained. V and J calls and clone size come straight from that table; D and trimming were deduced from the DNA. A total of about 180,000 clones appear in this sample, more than 90% of them only once. The top ten clones comprise 2% to 3% of the sample.

This specimen belongs to a study of T cell responses to AZD1222 COVID-19 vaccine (dated by TCRdb to about 2021). Background on the whole study: AZD1222 recipients whose second dose came at about 4 weeks and those whose second dose came at about 12 weeks were combined into one group, since spike-specific TCR depth and breadth did not differ between the two schedules. TCR sequencing covered more than 230 trial participants: 200 to 220 given two doses of AZD1222 and around 26 given two doses of MenACWY control vaccine. Trial participants were enrolled by age into 18-55, 56-69 and 70-plus year subgroups, with approximately 150, 28 and 58 TCR-sequenced participants respectively.

What the research found in general, with its limitations: Spike-specific TCR breadth and depth rose significantly after two AZD1222 doses compared with day 0 and with MenACWY recipients. The 56-69-year group was small, and its depth increase did not reach significance, likely because of low power. The vaccine-associated CD4 TCRs covered the entire spike protein, and the dominant responses fell in regions 160-218 and 743-854. Participants were mostly white British and included more females than males, and it was suggested by the authors that clonal diversity may have been underestimated. Epitopes outside the regions mutated in the B.1.351 and B.1.1.7 variants were reportedly recognized by nearly half of the unique spike-specific TCRs. Conclusions about previously exposed vaccinees were limited because only a handful of AZD1222 recipients were SARS-CoV-2 seropositive at baseline. No day 14 peak-response samples were available, so repertoires were characterized only after the peak T cell response.

The label giving this sample's time point can be read as: baseline before first vaccination. The vaccinee samples were drawn from two UK trials, COV001 and COV002, one of which was a single-blind randomized controlled phase 2/3 trial testing AZD1222 (ChAdOx1 nCoV-19) in healthy adults. Trial participant PBMC samples were collected at day 0 and day 28 after the second dose for TCRbeta chain sequencing. The CDR3 holds 17 amino acids from the cysteine to the phenylalanine. Here the CDR3 DNA is all that survives: 51 bases in frame from base 1. The sample was peripheral blood, taken on day 0 of AZD1222 vaccination. The chain is assembled from TRBV21-1 and TRBJ1-5; TRBD1, the table's D call, lacks a check against the DNA. TRBV21-1 is designated a pseudogene. The receptor comes from an adult in good health. CDR3 protein: CASSKFSGGIGNQPQHF. In nucleotide form, the sequence is TGTGCCAGCAGCAAATTTTCAGGGGGCATAGGCAATCAGCCCCAGCATTTT.